This T cell receptor (beta chain) originates from a study of blood T cell repertoires in COVID-19. The CDR3 runs to 13 residues. Trimming removed 6 bases from V and 1 base from J, with 9 bases in between. In the case of this clone: The same CDR3 is also encoded by other DNA sequences in this sample.

The assay was immunoSEQ multiplex PCR, and TCRdb's table has in-frame clones only and misses some. The top ten hold about a fifth of the sample, which has approximately 130,000 clones, roughly 71% seen once. The clonotype was recovered from a man at least 80 years old with acute or convalescent COVID-19. Sequenced sample: peripheral blood. The chain is built from TRBV12-3 or TRBV12-4 and TRBJ1-1; D not certain. The CDR3 spells CASSPYGNTEAFF. The DNA of the CDR3 is TGTGCCAGCAGCCCCTATGGGAACACTGAAGCTTTCTTT.